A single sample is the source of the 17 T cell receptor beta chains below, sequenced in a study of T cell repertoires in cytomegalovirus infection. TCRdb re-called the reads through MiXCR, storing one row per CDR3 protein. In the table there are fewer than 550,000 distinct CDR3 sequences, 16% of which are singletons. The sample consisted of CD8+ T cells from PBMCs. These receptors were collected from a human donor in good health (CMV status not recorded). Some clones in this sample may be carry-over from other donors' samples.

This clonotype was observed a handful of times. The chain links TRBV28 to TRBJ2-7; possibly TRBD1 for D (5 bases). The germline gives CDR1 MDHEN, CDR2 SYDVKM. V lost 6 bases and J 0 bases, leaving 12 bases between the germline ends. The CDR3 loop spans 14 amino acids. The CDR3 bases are TGTGCCAGCAGCTACAGGCTTTCCTCCTACGAGCAGTACTTC. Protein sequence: CASSYRLSSYEQYF.

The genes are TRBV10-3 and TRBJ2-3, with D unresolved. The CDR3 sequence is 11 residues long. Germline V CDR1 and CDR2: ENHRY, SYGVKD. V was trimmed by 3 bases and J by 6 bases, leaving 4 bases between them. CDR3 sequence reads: CAISDRDTQYF. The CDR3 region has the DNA TGTGCCATCAGTGACAGGGATACGCAGTATTTT.

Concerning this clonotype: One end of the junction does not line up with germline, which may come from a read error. The CDR3 protein is CASSQDGGANTEAFF. CDR3 in DNA: TGTGCCAGCAGCCAAGATGGGGGGGCGAACACTGAAGCTTTCTTT. The V gene is TRBV4-1, the J gene TRBJ1-1; D perhaps matches TRBD1 (6 bases). The CDR3 length is 15 residues. Looked up from germline, CDR1 is MGHRA and CDR2 is YSYEKL.

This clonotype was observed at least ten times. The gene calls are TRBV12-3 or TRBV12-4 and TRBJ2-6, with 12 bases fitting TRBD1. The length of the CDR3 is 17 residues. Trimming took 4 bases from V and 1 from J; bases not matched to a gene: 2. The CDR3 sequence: CASSWGQGASGANVLTF. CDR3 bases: TGTGCCAGCAGTTGGGGACAGGGGGCTTCTGGGGCCAACGTCCTGACTTTC.

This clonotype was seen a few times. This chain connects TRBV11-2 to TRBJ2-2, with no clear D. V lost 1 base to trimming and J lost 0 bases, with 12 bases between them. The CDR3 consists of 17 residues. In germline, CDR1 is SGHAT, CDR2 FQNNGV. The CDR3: CASSLALRPPNTGELFF. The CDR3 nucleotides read TGTGCCAGCAGCTTAGCATTGAGGCCTCCGAACACCGGGGAGCTGTTTTTT.

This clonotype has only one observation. CDR3 amino acids: CASSPTQAYEQYF. The CDR3 DNA reads as TGTGCCAGCAGTCCTACACAGGCCTACGAGCAGTACTTC. J is TRBJ2-7 and V is TRBV5-4, with D possibly TRBD1 on 5 matching bases. Trimming removed 5 bases from V and 2 bases from J, with 11 bases in between. This CDR3 is 13 amino acids long. The V gene's germline CDR1 is SGHNT and CDR2 YYREEE (reference sequence).

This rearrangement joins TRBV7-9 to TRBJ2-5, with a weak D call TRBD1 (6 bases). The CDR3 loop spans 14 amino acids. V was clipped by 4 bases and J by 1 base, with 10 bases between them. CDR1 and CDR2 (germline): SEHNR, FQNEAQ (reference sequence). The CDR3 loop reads CASSSYRVQETQYF. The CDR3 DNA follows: TGTGCCAGCAGCTCTTACAGGGTCCAAGAGACCCAGTACTTC.

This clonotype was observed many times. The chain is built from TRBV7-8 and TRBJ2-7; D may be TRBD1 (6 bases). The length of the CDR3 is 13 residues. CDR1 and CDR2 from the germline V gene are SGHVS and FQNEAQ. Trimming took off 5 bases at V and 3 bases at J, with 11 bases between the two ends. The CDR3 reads CASSADRSYEQYF. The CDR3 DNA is TGTGCCAGCAGCGCTGACAGGAGCTACGAGCAGTACTTC.

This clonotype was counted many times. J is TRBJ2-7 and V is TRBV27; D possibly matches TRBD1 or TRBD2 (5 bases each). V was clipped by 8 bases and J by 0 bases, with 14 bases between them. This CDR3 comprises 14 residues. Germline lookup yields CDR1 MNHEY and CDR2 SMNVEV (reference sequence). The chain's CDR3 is CASGGHQSSYEQYF. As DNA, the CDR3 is TGTGCCAGCGGAGGACACCAGAGCTCCTACGAGCAGTACTTC.

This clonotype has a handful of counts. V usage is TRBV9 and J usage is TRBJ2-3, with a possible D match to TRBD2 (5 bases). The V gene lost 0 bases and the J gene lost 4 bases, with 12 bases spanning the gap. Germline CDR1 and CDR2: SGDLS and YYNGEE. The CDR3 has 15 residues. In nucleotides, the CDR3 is TGTGCCAGCAGCGTAGCGGGGAAGGTCGCAGATACGCAGTATTTT. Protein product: CASSVAGKVADTQYF. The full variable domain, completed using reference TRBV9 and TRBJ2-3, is DSGVTQTPKHLITATGQRVTLRCSPRSGDLSVYWYQQSLDQGLQFLIQYYNGEERAKGNILERFSAQQFPDLHSELNLSSLELGDSALYFCASSVAGKVADTQYFGPGTRLTVL.

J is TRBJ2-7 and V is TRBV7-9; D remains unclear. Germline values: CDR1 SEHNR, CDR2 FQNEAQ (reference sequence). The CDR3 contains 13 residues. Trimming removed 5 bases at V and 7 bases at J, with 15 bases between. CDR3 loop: CASSVSTEREQYF. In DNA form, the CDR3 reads TGTGCCAGCAGCGTCTCGACGGAAAGGGAGCAGTACTTC.

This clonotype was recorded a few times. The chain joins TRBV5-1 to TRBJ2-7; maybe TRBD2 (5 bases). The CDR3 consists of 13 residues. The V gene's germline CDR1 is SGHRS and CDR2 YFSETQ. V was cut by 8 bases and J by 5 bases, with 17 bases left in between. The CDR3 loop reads CASVGGGIDEQYF. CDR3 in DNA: TGCGCCAGTGTGGGTGGAGGCATCGACGAGCAGTACTTC.

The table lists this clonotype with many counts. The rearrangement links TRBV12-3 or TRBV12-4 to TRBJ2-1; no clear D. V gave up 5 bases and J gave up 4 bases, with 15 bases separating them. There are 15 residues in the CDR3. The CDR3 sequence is CASSPERTAYNEQFF. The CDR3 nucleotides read TGTGCCAGCAGTCCCGAAAGAACGGCTTACAATGAGCAGTTCTTC.

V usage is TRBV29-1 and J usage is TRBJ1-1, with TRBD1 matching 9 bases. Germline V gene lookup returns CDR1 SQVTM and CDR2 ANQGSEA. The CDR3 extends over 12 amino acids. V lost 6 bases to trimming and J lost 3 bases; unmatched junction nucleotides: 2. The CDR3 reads CSVGTGHTEAFF. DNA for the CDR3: TGCAGCGTGGGGACAGGGCACACTGAAGCTTTCTTT.

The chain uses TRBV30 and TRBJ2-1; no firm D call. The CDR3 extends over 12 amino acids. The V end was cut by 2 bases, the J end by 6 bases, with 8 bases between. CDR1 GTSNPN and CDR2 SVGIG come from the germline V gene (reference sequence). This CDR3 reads CAWSTDANEQFF. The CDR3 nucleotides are TGTGCCTGGAGTACGGACGCCAATGAGCAGTTCTTC.

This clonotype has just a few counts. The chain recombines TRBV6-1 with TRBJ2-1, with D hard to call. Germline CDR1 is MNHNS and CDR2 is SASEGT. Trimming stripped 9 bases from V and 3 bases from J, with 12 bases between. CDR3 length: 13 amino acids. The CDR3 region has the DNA TGTGCCAGTTCTAAGTCCTACTACAATGAGCAGTTCTTC. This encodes CASSKSYYNEQFF.

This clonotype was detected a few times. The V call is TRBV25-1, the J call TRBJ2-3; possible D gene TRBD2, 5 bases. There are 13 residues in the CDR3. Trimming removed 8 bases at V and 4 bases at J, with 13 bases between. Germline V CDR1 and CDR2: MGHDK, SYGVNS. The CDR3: CASGGEQPDTQYF. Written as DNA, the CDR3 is TGTGCCAGCGGTGGGGAGCAGCCAGATACGCAGTATTTT.